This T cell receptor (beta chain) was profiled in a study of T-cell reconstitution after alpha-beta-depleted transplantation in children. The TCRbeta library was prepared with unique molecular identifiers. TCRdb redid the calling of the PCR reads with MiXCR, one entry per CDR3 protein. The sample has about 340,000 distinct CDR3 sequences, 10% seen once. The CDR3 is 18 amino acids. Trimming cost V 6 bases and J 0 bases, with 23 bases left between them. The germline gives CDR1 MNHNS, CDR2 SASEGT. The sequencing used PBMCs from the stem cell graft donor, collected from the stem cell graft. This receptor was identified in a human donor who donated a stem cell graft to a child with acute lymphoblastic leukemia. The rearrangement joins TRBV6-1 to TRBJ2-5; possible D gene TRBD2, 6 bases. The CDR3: CASRTYQGRRVDQETQYF. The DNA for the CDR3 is TGTGCCAGCAGGACATATCAGGGCCGGAGGGTTGACCAAGAGACCCAGTACTTC.